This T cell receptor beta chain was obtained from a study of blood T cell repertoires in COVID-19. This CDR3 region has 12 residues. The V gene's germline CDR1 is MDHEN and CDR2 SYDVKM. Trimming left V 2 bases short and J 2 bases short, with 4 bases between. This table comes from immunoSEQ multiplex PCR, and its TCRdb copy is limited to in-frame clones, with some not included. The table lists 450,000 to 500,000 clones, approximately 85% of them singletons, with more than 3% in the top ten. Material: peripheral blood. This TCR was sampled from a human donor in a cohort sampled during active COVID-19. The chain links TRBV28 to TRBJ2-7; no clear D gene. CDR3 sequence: CASSLTTYEQYF. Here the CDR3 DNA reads TGTGCCAGCAGTTTAACAACCTACGAGCAGTACTTC.